A single sample gave rise to the 7 T cell receptor beta chains below, sequenced in a study of blood T cell repertoires in COVID-19. Here immunoSEQ multiplex PCR was the method, and the copy in TCRdb shows in-frame clones only, minus some. This table holds 240,000 or so clones, 70% to 90% found once. Sequencing was performed on peripheral blood. These receptors came from a man aged 60 to 69 with acute or convalescent COVID-19.

This chain connects TRBV3-1 (or the pseudogene TRBV3-2) to TRBJ2-7; D might be TRBD2 (6 bases). The germline V gene has CDR1 LGHDT and CDR2 YNNKEL (reference sequence). The CDR3 totals 13 residues. V lost 1 base, J lost 7 bases, and 11 bases lay in between. The CDR3 region has the DNA TGTGCCAGCAGCCAAGTCCCGGAGGGGGAGCAGTACTTC. As protein: CASSQVPEGEQYF.

This rearrangement joins TRBV10-3 to TRBJ2-1; TRBD2 agrees at 13 bases. CDR1 is ENHRY and CDR2 is SYGVKD in the germline V gene. The CDR3 consists of 18 residues. The junction had 12 bases not matched to a gene; V was cut back by 10 bases and J by 0 bases. The CDR3, as DNA: TGTGCCAGCTCCGGGACTAGCGGGATTAGGAGCTCCTACAATGAGCAGTTCTTC. Translated: CASSGTSGIRSSYNEQFF.

The rearrangement links TRBV27 to TRBJ2-3; D not certain. V was shortened by 7 bases and J by 1 base, with 3 bases between the two germline ends. Germline V gene data show CDR1 as MNHEY and CDR2 as SMNVEV (reference sequence). The CDR3 is 11 residues long. CDR3 protein: CASIGTDTQYF. The CDR3 DNA reads as TGTGCCAGCATAGGCACAGATACGCAGTATTTT.

V usage is TRBV7-3 and J usage is TRBJ2-1, with 15 bases aligning to TRBD2. V trimming: 5 bases; J trimming: 6 bases; junction bases outside the gene matches: 2. CDR1 and CDR2 from the germline V gene are SGHTA and FQGTGA. The CDR3 contains 15 residues. The CDR3 protein is CASSPGLAGGNEQFF. CDR3 nucleotide sequence: TGTGCCAGCAGCCCGGGACTAGCGGGAGGCAATGAGCAGTTCTTC.

The V and J genes are TRBV6-4 and TRBJ1-5, with a weak D call TRBD1 (5 bases). Germline CDR1 is MRHNA and CDR2 is SNTAGT. V was trimmed by 6 bases and J by 4 bases, leaving 10 bases between them. The CDR3 sequence is 13 residues long. CDR3 DNA sequence: TGTGCCAGCAGCAGGGAGGAGAATCAGCCCCAGCATTTT. Translation: CASSREENQPQHF.

The CDR3 reads CASKGQKDTIYF. CDR3 coding DNA: TGTGCCAGTAAGGGACAGAAGGACACCATATATTTT. The chain has TRBV2 and TRBJ1-3; 7 positions agree with TRBD1. Germline CDR1 reads SNHLY; CDR2 reads FYNNEI. The CDR3 is 12 amino acids. V gave up 9 bases and J gave up 8 bases; unmatched junction bases: 7. The full variable domain, with the rest looked up from reference TRBV2 and TRBJ1-3, is EPEVTQTPSHQVTQMGQEVILRCVPISNHLYFYWYRQILGQKVEFLVSFYNNEISEKSEIFDDQFSVERPDGSNFTLKIRSTKLEDSAMYFCASKGQKDTIYFGEGSWLTVV.

The genes are TRBV5-1 and TRBJ2-3; TRBD2 agrees at 7 bases. J gave up 1 base and V 7 bases, and 3 bases lay outside the gene matches. The germline V gene has CDR1 SGHRS and CDR2 YFSETQ. The CDR3 extends over 13 amino acids. The CDR3 bases are TGCGCCAGCGGGACTATTGGCACAGATACGCAGTATTTT. Amino acid sequence: CASGTIGTDTQYF.